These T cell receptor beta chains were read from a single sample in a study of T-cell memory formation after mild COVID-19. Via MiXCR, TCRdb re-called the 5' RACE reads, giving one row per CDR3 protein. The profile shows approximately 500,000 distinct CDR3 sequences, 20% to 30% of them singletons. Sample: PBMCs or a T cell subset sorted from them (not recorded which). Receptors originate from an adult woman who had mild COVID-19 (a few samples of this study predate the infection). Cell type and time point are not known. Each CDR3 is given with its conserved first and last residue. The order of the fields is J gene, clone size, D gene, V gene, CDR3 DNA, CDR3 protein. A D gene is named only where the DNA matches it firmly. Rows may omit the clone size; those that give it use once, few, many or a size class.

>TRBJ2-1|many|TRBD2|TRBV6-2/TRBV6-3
TGTGCCAGCAGCCAGGTAGCTTGGGGAGGGTCCTACAATGAGCAGTTCTTC
CASSQVAWGGSYNEQFF
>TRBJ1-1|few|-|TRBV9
TGTGCCAGCAGCGTAGCTATAGGGGCCTCTGAAGCTTTCTTT
CASSVAIGASEAFF
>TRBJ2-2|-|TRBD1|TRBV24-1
TGTGCCACCAGTGACCGGGACAGGGGGCTCACCGGGGAGCTGTTTTTT
CATSDRDRGLTGELFF
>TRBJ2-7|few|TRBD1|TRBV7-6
TGTGCCAGCAGCTTAGGCGGACAGGGGATCTACGAGCAGTACTTC
CASSLGGQGIYEQYF
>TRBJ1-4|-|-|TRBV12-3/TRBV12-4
TGTGCCAGCAGGGAACTCCCACGACAACCAAATGAAAAACTGTTTTTT
CASRELPRQPNEKLFF
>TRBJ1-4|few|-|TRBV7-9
TGTGCCAGCAGGTCGCCGGGCCCGACTAATGAAAAACTGTTTTTT
CASRSPGPTNEKLFF
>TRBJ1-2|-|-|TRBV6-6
TGTGCCAGCAGTTACTTGTCGCCAGGGGTGGATGGCTACACCTTC
CASSYLSPGVDGYTF
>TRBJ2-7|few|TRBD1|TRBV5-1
TGCGCCAGCACCCCCGGGACAGGGCCCACCTACGAGCAGTACTTC
CASTPGTGPTYEQYF
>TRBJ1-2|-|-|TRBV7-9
TGTGCCAGCAGCGTTCGGGATTACTATGGCTACACCTTC
CASSVRDYYGYTF
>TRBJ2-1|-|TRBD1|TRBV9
TGTGCCAGCAGCGCAGGGACAGAATACAATGAGCAGTTCTTC
CASSAGTEYNEQFF
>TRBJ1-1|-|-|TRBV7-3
TGTGCCAGCAGCTTGAGGGCAGGGCGAATAACTGAAGCTTTCTTT
CASSLRAGRITEAFF
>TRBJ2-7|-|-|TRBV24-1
TGTGCCACCAGTGATGGCAGGGCCCAGTACGAGCAGTACTTC
CATSDGRAQYEQYF
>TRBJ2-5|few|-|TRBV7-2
TGTGCCAGCAGCTTAGGAGCTGGGACAAAGTCTGGGACCCAGTACTTC
CASSLGAGTKSGTQYF
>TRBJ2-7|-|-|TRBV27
TGTGCCAGCAGTGCTCCGGCAGGTTTGAGCTCCTACGAGCAGTACTTC
CASSAPAGLSSYEQYF
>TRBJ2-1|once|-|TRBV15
TGTGCCACCAGCAGAGAGCTCCTGAGCTCCTACAATGAGCAGTTCTTC
CATSRELLSSYNEQFF
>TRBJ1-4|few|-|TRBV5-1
TGCGCCAGCAGCTTGGAGGGCGGAAAACTGTTTTTT
CASSLEGGKLFF
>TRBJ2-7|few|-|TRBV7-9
TGTGCCAGCAGCTTAGGGGCTCTGGACGAGCAGTACTTC
CASSLGALDEQYF
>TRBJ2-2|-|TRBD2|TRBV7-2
TGTGCCAGCAGCTTATCAGGGGGACTAGCGGGAGGATCCGGGGAGCTGTTTTTT
CASSLSGGLAGGSGELFF
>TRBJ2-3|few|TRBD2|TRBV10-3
TGTGCCAGCACTAGCGGGAGAGGTACGCAGTATTTT
CASTSGRGTQYF
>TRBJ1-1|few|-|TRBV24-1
TGTGCCACGGGGGGAGCAGAGAACACTGAAGCTTTCTTT
CATGGAENTEAFF
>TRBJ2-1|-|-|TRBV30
TGTGCCTGGAGTGTAGTCCAGTTCTATGAGCAGTTCTTC
CAWSVVQFYEQFF
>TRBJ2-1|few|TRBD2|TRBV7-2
TGTGCCAGCAGCTTAGATTCACTAGCGGGAGGGTACAATGAGCAGTTCTTC
CASSLDSLAGGYNEQFF
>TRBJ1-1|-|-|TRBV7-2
TGTGCCAGCAGCAGAGGACAGAGTCAGAACACTGAAGCTTTCTTT
CASSRGQSQNTEAFF
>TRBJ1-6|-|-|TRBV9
TGTGCCAGCAGCCCCACTGGGGTTGATTCACCCCTCCACTTT
CASSPTGVDSPLHF
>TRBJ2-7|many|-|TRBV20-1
TGCAGTGCTAGAGAAGTGACCACGGACGAGCAGTACTTC
CSAREVTTDEQYF
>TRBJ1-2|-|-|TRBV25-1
TGTGCCAGCAGTGACCAAGGGGCTTTTGGCTACACCTTC
CASSDQGAFGYTF
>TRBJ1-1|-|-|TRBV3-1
TGTGCCAGCAGCCAAGATCTGGGGGTAGGGACTGAAGCTTTCTTT
CASSQDLGVGTEAFF